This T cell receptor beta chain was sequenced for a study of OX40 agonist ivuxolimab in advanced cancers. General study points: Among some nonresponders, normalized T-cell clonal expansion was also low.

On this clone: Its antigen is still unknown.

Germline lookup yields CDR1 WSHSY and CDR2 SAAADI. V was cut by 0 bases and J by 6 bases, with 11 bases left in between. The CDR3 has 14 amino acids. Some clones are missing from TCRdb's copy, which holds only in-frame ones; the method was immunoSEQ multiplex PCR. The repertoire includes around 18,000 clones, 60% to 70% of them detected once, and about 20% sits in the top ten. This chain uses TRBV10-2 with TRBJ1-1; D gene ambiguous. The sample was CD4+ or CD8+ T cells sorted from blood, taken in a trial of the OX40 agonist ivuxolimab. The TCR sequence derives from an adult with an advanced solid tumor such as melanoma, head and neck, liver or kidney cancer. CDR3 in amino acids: CASSESMRESEAFF. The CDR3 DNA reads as TGCGCCAGCAGTGAGTCGATGAGGGAATCTGAAGCTTTCTTT.